The present entry profiles one T cell receptor beta chain with its context. This sample was taken from a study of blood T cell repertoires in COVID-19. Study information: Samples of COVID-19 (acute and convalescent) were obtained from the United States, Italy and Spain. From T cells, B-cell-depleted T cells, or PBMCs came the material, which was cDNA or gDNA.

Original processing notes: The assay estimated nucleated cells by amplifying reference gene primers. Only in-frame clones appear in the TCRdb table, and some are missing; sequencing was by immunoSEQ multiplex PCR. The V and J calls and clone size come from that table; D and trimming were worked out from the DNA. The sample holds some 22,000 clones, about nine tenths seen once. Germline CDR1 and CDR2: MNHEY and SVGEGT. V was shortened by 5 bases and J by 7 bases, with 9 bases between the two germline ends. CDR3 length: 12 amino acids. This chain uses TRBV6-2 or TRBV6-3 with TRBJ2-1; D call uncertain. This TCR derives from a woman of 80 years or more with acute or convalescent COVID-19. The sequencing sample was made of peripheral blood. CDR3 DNA: TGTGCCAGCAGTCCCTGGAGTAATGAGCAGTTCTTC. It translates to CASSPWSNEQFF.